The 17 T cell receptor beta chains below come from one sample, sequenced in a study of T cells in tumors after PD-1 blockade. TCRdb keeps only in-frame clones here, not all; method: immunoSEQ multiplex PCR. The sample includes 11,000 to 15,000 clones, around 70% of them seen just once. This material consisted of tumor tissue, taken after anti-PD-1 treatment. The receptors derive from a human donor with cutaneous squamous cell carcinoma.

For the CDR3, the DNA is TGCGCCAGCAGATACGACGGGAATTCACCCCTCCACTTT. Translating gives CASRYDGNSPLHF. This chain connects TRBV5-1 to TRBJ1-6; D is ambiguous. The germline gives CDR1 SGHRS, CDR2 YFSETQ. V was trimmed by 5 bases and J by 7 bases, leaving 10 bases between them. The CDR3 runs to 13 residues.

The V call is TRBV28, the J call TRBJ1-6; a weak D match, TRBD1 (5 bases). The length of the CDR3 is 14 residues. The V and J ends lost 7 bases and 8 bases respectively, with 15 bases between them. Germline CDR1 and CDR2: MDHEN and SYDVKM. CDR3 in DNA: TGTGCCAGCATGTCAGGGTTCGTGGATTCACCCCTCCACTTT. Translation: CASMSGFVDSPLHF.

Remarks on this clone: Different DNA sequences within this sample yield the same CDR3. This sequence joins TRBV4-3 and TRBJ1-4; 9 nucleotides match TRBD1. Germline V lookup: CDR1 LGHNA, CDR2 YSLEER. The CDR3 spans 16 residues. Losses at the gene ends were 1 base for V and 2 bases for J; bases not matched to a gene: 2. The DNA for the CDR3 is TGCGCCAGCAGCCAAGGGGACAGGGCGACTAATGAAAAACTGTTTTTT. Protein: CASSQGDRATNEKLFF.

V is TRBV7-8 and J is TRBJ2-7; D uncertain. The CDR3 runs to 11 residues. The germline CDR1 and CDR2 sequences are SGHVS and FQNEAQ. Trimming took off 5 bases at V and 3 bases at J, with 5 bases between the two ends. For the CDR3, the DNA is TGTGCCAGCAGCCCTAACTACGAGCAGTACTTC. Amino acids: CASSPNYEQYF.

The CDR3 coding sequence is TGTGCCAGCAGTTTATGGGGCCGCCCAGATACGCAGTATTTT. Protein: CASSLWGRPDTQYF. The chain couples TRBV27 to TRBJ2-3, with a tentative D call TRBD1 (5 bases). Germline V CDR1 and CDR2: MNHEY, SMNVEV (reference sequence). The CDR3 contains 14 residues. Deletions cut 1 base from V and 4 bases from J, with 9 bases between.

The CDR3 is CASTPGTSGGDNYNEQFF. As DNA, the CDR3 is TGTGCCAGTACCCCTGGGACTAGCGGGGGGGATAACTACAATGAGCAGTTCTTC. This chain links TRBV2 with TRBJ2-1; 16 bases match TRBD2. The CDR3 runs to 18 residues. The germline CDR1 and CDR2 sequences are SNHLY and FYNNEI. V shed 9 bases, J shed 3 bases, and the junction held 11 bases outside the gene matches.

The chain couples TRBV5-1 to TRBJ2-1; D unclear. The CDR3 runs 17 residues. The V gene's germline CDR1 is SGHRS and CDR2 YFSETQ. Deletions cut 0 bases from V and 3 bases from J, with 16 bases between. The CDR3 sequence: CASSLAKDAGDYNEQFF. DNA for the CDR3: TGCGCCAGCAGCTTGGCCAAGGACGCAGGAGACTACAATGAGCAGTTCTTC.

The chain carries TRBV19 and TRBJ2-4; 10 bases map to TRBD2. The trim removed 5 bases at V and 8 bases at J, leaving 9 bases unmatched. Germline V lookup: CDR1 LNHDA, CDR2 SQIVND (reference sequence). The CDR3 runs to 15 residues. In DNA form, the CDR3 reads TGTGCCAGTAGTTCACTAGCGGGAATATCAGACATTCAGTACTTC. Translation gives CASSSLAGISDIQYF.

In its sample, this clone is medium-sized. V usage is TRBV6-5 and J usage is TRBJ1-5; D is unresolved. Trimming removed 9 bases at V and 4 bases at J, with 13 bases between. CDR1 is MNHEY, CDR2 SVGAGI, per germline. The CDR3 totals 13 residues. CDR3 coding DNA: TGTGCCAGTTCGGCGCAGCAGAATCAGCCCCAGCATTTT. The encoded protein is CASSAQQNQPQHF.

CDR3 residues: CASSLSGGAGTDTQYF. The DNA of the CDR3 is TGTGCCAGCAGCCTTAGCGGGGGGGCCGGCACAGATACGCAGTATTTT. The chain combines TRBV3-1 (or the pseudogene TRBV3-2) with TRBJ2-3; 11 bases match TRBD2. This CDR3 spans 16 amino acids. V dropped 4 bases and J dropped 1; count of bases not matched to a gene: 4. Per the germline V gene, CDR1 is LGHDT and CDR2 is YNNKEL (reference sequence).

The table lists this clone with a few counts. The genes are TRBV19 and TRBJ1-5; the D gene is possibly TRBD1 (5 bases). Per the germline V gene, CDR1 is LNHDA and CDR2 is SQIVND (reference sequence). Trimming shortened V by 1 base and J by 4 bases, and 11 bases separated the two germline ends. The CDR3 length is 15 residues. The CDR3 region has the DNA TGTGCCAGTAGTATAGTGCAGGGAGTTAATCAGCCCCAGCATTTT. Translation: CASSIVQGVNQPQHF.

V gene TRBV28 combines with J gene TRBJ2-1; 8 nucleotides agree with TRBD2. CDR1 and CDR2 from the germline V gene are MDHEN and SYDVKM. V lost 1 base to trimming and J lost 10 bases; unmatched junction nucleotides: 12. This CDR3 is built from 16 residues. CDR3 in amino acids: CASSLLGGASGSEQFF. The CDR3 DNA is TGTGCCAGCAGTTTATTGGGGGGGGCAAGCGGGAGCGAGCAGTTCTTC.

J is TRBJ1-1 and V is TRBV5-4; no clear D. V lost 1 base and J lost 2, with 12 bases in between. CDR3 length: 15 residues. Per the germline V gene, CDR1 is SGHNT and CDR2 is YYREEE (reference sequence). CDR3 region: CASSLITRTNTEAFF. For the CDR3, the DNA is TGTGCCAGCAGCTTGATCACCAGAACCAACACTGAAGCTTTCTTT.

The chain employs TRBV3-1 (or the pseudogene TRBV3-2) and TRBJ1-2, with 10 bases aligning to TRBD1. The CDR3 spans 15 residues. Germline loops: CDR1 LGHDT, CDR2 YNNKEL (reference sequence). Trimming removed 1 base from V and 3 bases from J; junction bases left unmatched: 2. CDR3 DNA: TGTGCCAGCAGCCAAGGACAGGGGGCCCACTATGGCTACACCTTC. As protein: CASSQGQGAHYGYTF.

This clone has only a few counts. V usage is TRBV6-2 or TRBV6-3 and J usage is TRBJ2-3; D unclear. V was cut by 2 bases and J by 1 base, with 7 bases left in between. Germline CDR1 and CDR2: MNHEY and SVGEGT. The CDR3 totals 14 residues. The CDR3 spells CASSYADRTDTQYF. CDR3 nucleotides: TGTGCCAGCAGTTACGCGGACCGCACAGATACGCAGTATTTT.

V usage is TRBV30 and J usage is TRBJ2-2, with TRBD1 matching 7 bases. With V trimmed by 5 bases and J by 2 bases, 5 bases remained unmatched. CDR3 length equals 14 residues. CDR1 is GTSNPN, CDR2 SVGIG, per germline (reference sequence). The chain's CDR3 is CAWVTGANTGELFF. The CDR3 coding sequence is TGTGCCTGGGTTACAGGGGCCAACACCGGGGAGCTGTTTTTT.

This clone was recorded only once. The V and J genes are TRBV5-6 and TRBJ2-5; D gene uncertain. From germline, CDR1 is SGHDT and CDR2 YYEEEE. V lost 0 bases and J 5 bases, leaving 8 bases between the germline ends. The CDR3 totals 13 residues. The CDR3, as DNA: TGTGCCAGCAGCTTGGGACTCGGGGAGACCCAGTACTTC. Amino acid sequence: CASSLGLGETQYF.